The 29 T cell receptor beta chains listed next were all sequenced from one sample in a study of tissue T cells after allogeneic stem cell transplantation. Using immunoSEQ multiplex PCR, the repertoire was profiled, and TCRdb retains in-frame clones only, with some absent. The data show thousands of clones, about 44% seen once. The time point: mouse harvest day 14 after allogeneic transplant. Mouse grafts combined 10^7 T-cell-depleted bone marrow cells with 10^6 splenic CD5+ T cells. The source material was gut tissue. These receptors were collected from a female BALB/c mouse given C57BL/6 T cells with graft-versus-host disease after an allogeneic hematopoietic cell transplant.

Concerning this clone: Gene names denote mouse genes. Coverage ceases 1 residue before the CDR3 finishes, and the germline J gene fills in the end. This chain uses TRBV12-2 with TRBJ2-4; 9 bases align to TRBD2. J lost 0 bases, V lost 3 bases, and 6 bases had no gene match. Germline V gives CDR1 SGHLS, CDR2 HYDKME. The CDR3 covers 16 residues. CDR3 DNA (partial): TGTGCCAGCTCTTCCGGACTGGGGCCTAGTCAAAACACCTTGTAC. Its protein is CASSSGLGPSQNTLY. The full CDR3 protein reads CASSSGLGPSQNTLYF.

Worth noting for this clone: All gene names here are mouse names. The sequenced fragment ends 1 residue before the CDR3 boundary, so the rest is inferred from the germline J gene. This rearrangement joins TRBV3 to TRBJ1-1; D unclear. Per germline, CDR1 SNHLY and CDR2 FYNGKV (reference sequence). V was trimmed by 1 base and J by 3 bases, leaving 6 bases between them. This CDR3 is built from 13 residues. The CDR3 loop is CASSLGRDTEVFF. The sequenced part of the CDR3 DNA is TGTGCCAGCAGCTTAGGGAGAGACACAGAAGTCTTC. The full variable domain, completed using reference TRBV3 and TRBJ1-1, is GPKVLQIPSHQIIDMGQMVTLNCDPVSNHLYFYWYKQILGQQMEFLVNFYNGKVMEKSKLFKDQFSVERPDGSYFTLKIQPTALEDSAVYFCASSLGRDTEVFFGKGTRLTVV.

This clone came up a few times. The gene names here belong to mouse. The read terminates 1 residue ahead of where the CDR3 ends, so the germline J gene completes it. The rearrangement joins TRBV26 to TRBJ1-3, with D unclear. V was pared by 4 bases and J by 1 base, with 8 bases between. The germline CDR1 and CDR2 sequences are KGHPV and FQNQEV (reference sequence). The CDR3 is made up of 14 amino acids. The CDR3: CASSPPGSGNTLYF. The covered CDR3 bases are TGTGCCAGCAGTCCACCGGGGTCTGGAAATACGCTCTAT.

About this clone itself: Mouse names are used for the genes. The sequence runs out 1 residue before the end of the CDR3; the remainder is reconstructed from the germline J gene. The chain employs TRBV13-2 and TRBJ2-7, with 10 nucleotides matching TRBD2. V gave up 0 bases and J gave up 6 bases; unmatched junction bases: 6. This CDR3 region has 15 residues. Germline V gives CDR1 NNHNN, CDR2 SYGAGS (reference sequence). The CDR3 is CASGDDWGGRFEQYF. The sequenced part of the CDR3 DNA is TGTGCCAGCGGTGATGACTGGGGGGGGCGGTTTGAACAGTAC.

As for this clone: Any gene name here is a mouse gene name. Read data end 1 residue before the CDR3 end; the end is taken from the germline J gene. The gene calls are TRBV16 and TRBJ2-5; the D is unclear. Germline CDR1 is SGHSA and CDR2 is FRNQAP. V gave up 5 bases and J gave up 0 bases, with 6 bases separating them. This CDR3 is 13 amino acids long. CDR3 bases read: TGTGCAAGCAGCAGGGAGAACCAAGACACCCAGTAC. Translated: CASSRENQDTQY. The entire CDR3 reads CASSRENQDTQYF.

Points on this clone: Gene labels here are mouse ones. With the read ending 1 residue before the CDR3 end, the germline J gene is used to fill in that end. The V and J genes are TRBV26 and TRBJ1-2, with 7 bases that match TRBD1. This CDR3 spans 13 amino acids. From germline, CDR1 is KGHPV and CDR2 FQNQEV (reference sequence). V shed 4 bases, J shed 4 bases, and the junction held 3 bases outside the gene matches. CDR3 in amino acids: CASSRQGPSDYTF. Incomplete CDR3 DNA: TGTGCCAGCAGTCGACAGGGACCCTCCGACTACACC. The variable domain in full, completed from reference TRBV26 and TRBJ1-2, reads NSKVIQTPRYLVKGQGQKAKMRCIPEKGHPVVFWYQQNKNNEFKFLINFQNQEVLQQIDMTEKRFSAECPSNSPCSLEIQSSEAGDSALYLCASSRQGPSDYTFGSGTRLLVI.

Remarks on this clone: The gene symbols are mouse symbols. The CDR3 end lies 1 residue beyond the end of the read and is filled in from the germline J gene. This chain connects TRBV26 to TRBJ2-4; 7 bases fit TRBD1. Germline CDR1 KGHPV, CDR2 FQNQEV (reference sequence). The CDR3 is made up of 15 amino acids. V dropped 4 bases and J dropped 0; count of bases not matched to a gene: 4. The sequenced CDR3 bases are TGTGCCAGCAGTCGACAGGGTGGGAGTCAAAACACCTTGTAC. Its protein is CASSRQGGSQNTLY. In full, the CDR3 reads CASSRQGGSQNTLYF.

This clone was counted a few times. Any gene name here is a mouse gene name. The read ends 1 residue early relative to the CDR3; the germline J gene fills the gap. The chain employs TRBV26 and TRBJ2-1; D unclear. This CDR3 is 15 amino acids long. CDR1 and CDR2 from the germline V gene are KGHPV and FQNQEV (reference sequence). Trimming cost V 4 bases and J 0 bases, with 10 bases left between them. The covered CDR3 bases are TGTGCCAGCAGTCGTCTGAGTTATAACTATGCTGAGCAGTTC. Its translation: CASSRLSYNYAEQF. The CDR3 reads in full as CASSRLSYNYAEQFF.

This clone was seen more than once but under ten times. The germline and genes are mouse ones. Read coverage stops 1 residue before the CDR3 terminus; the germline J gene supplies the remainder. The gene calls are TRBV3 and TRBJ2-1; D remains unclear. Germline V CDR1 and CDR2: SNHLY, FYNGKV (reference sequence). There are 13 residues in the CDR3. Trimming left V 5 bases short and J 3 bases short, with 8 bases between. The part of the CDR3 DNA that was read is TGTGCCAGCAGCACACTGCTCTATGCTGAGCAGTTC. It codes for CASSTLLYAEQF. The whole CDR3 protein reads CASSTLLYAEQFF.

Note on this clone: Gene names are the mouse ones. The CDR3 bases that were read are TGTGCCAGCAGTCTGTCGGGACAGGGGGCGGGTAATTCGCCCCTCTAC. The encoded protein is CASSLSGQGAGNSPLY. The entire CDR3 protein is CASSLSGQGAGNSPLYF. The J gene is TRBJ1-6, the V gene TRBV26; TRBD1 agrees at 12 bases. The DNA ends 1 residue before the CDR3 does, and the rest of the CDR3 is filled in from the germline J gene. TRBJ1-6 is filed as an ORF, its function uncertain. The CDR3 has 17 amino acids. From germline, CDR1 is KGHPV and CDR2 FQNQEV (reference sequence). The junction had 3 bases not matched to a gene; V was cut back by 0 bases and J by 6 bases.

By share of the sample, this clone is medium-sized. Gene names are the mouse ones. Incomplete CDR3 DNA: TGTGCAAGCAGCTTAGAGGTCCAAAACACCTTGTAC. It yields the protein CASSLEVQNTLY. The entire CDR3 is CASSLEVQNTLYF. The gene calls are TRBV16 and TRBJ2-4; D uncertain. The CDR3 end is not reached by the read, which stops 1 residue before it; the germline J gene fills it in. Trimming cost V 0 bases and J 3 bases, with 4 bases left between them. Germline V gene sequence: CDR1 SGHSA, CDR2 FRNQAP. This CDR3 contains 13 residues.

In the case of this clone: Germline and genes here are mouse. CDR3 DNA (partial): TGTGCCAGCAGTTCGAGACCAAACTATGCTGAGCAGTTC. Its translation is CASSSRPNYAEQF. The CDR3 in full is CASSSRPNYAEQFF. The chain links TRBV19 to TRBJ2-1; D is unclear. The read finishes 1 residue shy of the CDR3 end, and the germline J gene is used to complete it. V lost 4 bases and J 1 base, leaving 9 bases between the germline ends. Germline CDR1 is FNHDT and CDR2 is SITEND (reference sequence). The CDR3 sequence is 14 residues long. Based on the CDR3 plus reference TRBV19 and TRBJ2-1, the full variable domain is GGIITQTPKFLIGQEGQKLTLKCQQNFNHDTMYWYRQDSGKGLRLIYYSITENDLQKGDLSEGYDASREKKSSFSLTVTSAQKNEMAVFLCASSSRPNYAEQFFGPGTRLTVL.

Notes on this clone: The gene symbols are mouse symbols. The read halts 1 residue ahead of the CDR3 end, with the missing end drawn from the germline J gene. The chain combines TRBV23 with TRBJ2-4. Germline loops: CDR1 KGHTA, CDR2 FQNQQP. CDR3 length equals 13 residues. This chain's CDR3 is CSSSQNSQNTLYF. The part of the CDR3 DNA that was read is TGCTCCAGCAGTCAGAATAGTCAAAACACCTTGTAC.

On this clone itself: The germline and genes are mouse ones. The read terminates 1 residue before the CDR3 end, so the remaining end is supplied by the germline J gene. The chain is built from TRBV13-2 and TRBJ2-7; 7 nucleotides match TRBD1. The CDR3 has 13 residues. J gave up 7 bases and V 1 base, and 5 bases lay outside the gene matches. Germline V gene data show CDR1 as NNHNN and CDR2 as SYGAGS (reference sequence). The sequenced part of the CDR3 DNA is TGTGCCAGCGGTGATAAACAGGGGTGGGAACAGTAC. Amino acids: CASGDKQGWEQY. The whole CDR3 sequence is CASGDKQGWEQYF.

With regard to this clone: The listed genes are named as in mouse. The read finishes 1 residue shy of the CDR3 end, and the germline J gene is used to complete it. The chain links TRBV3 to TRBJ1-1; 8 bases fit TRBD1. Per germline, CDR1 SNHLY and CDR2 FYNGKV (reference sequence). The CDR3 loop spans 14 amino acids. The ends lost 4 bases at V and 0 bases at J; junction bases unmatched: 1. CDR3 DNA, as far as it was read: TGTGCCAGCAGCTGGACAGGGTCAAACACAGAAGTCTTC. Encoded protein: CASSWTGSNTEVF. From start to end, the CDR3 is CASSWTGSNTEVFF. Variable domain in full (rest from reference TRBV3 and TRBJ1-1): GPKVLQIPSHQIIDMGQMVTLNCDPVSNHLYFYWYKQILGQQMEFLVNFYNGKVMEKSKLFKDQFSVERPDGSYFTLKIQPTALEDSAVYFCASSWTGSNTEVFFGKGTRLTVV.

This clone is a singleton in its sample. Gene names follow the mouse nomenclature. The observed sequence ends 1 residue before the CDR3 terminus, with the missing tail filled in from the germline J gene. The genes are TRBV3 and TRBJ2-5; D is possibly TRBD1 (6 bases). The germline V and J ends were trimmed by 4 bases and 4 bases, with 9 bases remaining between them. Germline values: CDR1 SNHLY, CDR2 FYNGKV (reference sequence). The CDR3 runs to 13 residues. CDR3 loop: CASSSGTKDTQYF. The covered CDR3 bases are TGTGCCAGCAGCTCCGGGACAAAAGACACCCAGTAC.

To note about this clone: Gene names denote mouse genes. The read ends 1 residue shy of where the CDR3 ends; the end is completed using the germline J gene. J is TRBJ2-3 and V is TRBV23. Germline lookup yields CDR1 KGHTA and CDR2 FQNQQP. CDR3 size: 13 residues. The part of the CDR3 DNA that was read is TGCTCCAGCAGTCCCGACAGTGCAGAAACGCTGTAT. It specifies CSSSPDSAETLY. The whole CDR3 sequence reads CSSSPDSAETLYF.

This clone was counted only a few times. The genes and germline here are from mouse. The CDR3 end lies 1 residue beyond the end of the read and is filled in from the germline J gene. The chain recombines TRBV23 with TRBJ1-2; TRBD1 reflects the table's D call only, with no check against the DNA. This CDR3 spans 14 amino acids. CDR1 and CDR2 (germline): KGHTA, FQNQQP. CDR3 residues: CSSSQYRRNSDYTF. The sequenced CDR3 bases are TGCTCCAGCAGTCAATACAGGCGGAACTCCGACTACACC.

To note about this clone: Gene names are the mouse ones. The read comes to an end 1 residue before the CDR3 does, leaving the germline J gene to fill in the end. The chain is built from TRBV31 and TRBJ2-3; 8 bases fit TRBD1. The CDR3 sequence is 15 residues long. J lost 0 bases, V lost 3 bases, and 5 bases had no gene match. CDR1 is GKSSPN and CDR2 is SITVG in the germline V gene. The CDR3 sequence: CAWRLGTGSAETLYF. Partial CDR3 DNA: TGTGCCTGGAGATTGGGGACAGGTAGTGCAGAAACGCTGTAT.

This clone was counted a single time. The genes are named according to mouse. The read comes to an end 1 residue before the CDR3 does, leaving the germline J gene to fill in the end. The V gene is TRBV31, the J gene TRBJ2-5; 7 bases fit TRBD2. The CDR3 extends over 13 amino acids. V shed 5 bases and J 0 bases; nucleotides not matched to a gene: 2. Looked up from germline, CDR1 is GKSSPN and CDR2 is SITVG. CDR3 sequence: CAWDWVNQDTQYF. The sequenced part of the CDR3 DNA is TGTGCCTGGGACTGGGTTAACCAAGACACCCAGTAC.

Comment on this clone: The genes are named according to mouse. The read comes to an end 1 residue before the CDR3 does, leaving the germline J gene to fill in the end. This chain uses TRBV23 with TRBJ1-5; the table names TRBD1, a call not compared with the DNA. Germline values: CDR1 KGHTA, CDR2 FQNQQP. This CDR3 has 15 residues. The CDR3 bases that were read are TGCTCCAGCAGTCAAGCCGGGACATACAACCAGGCTCCGCTT. This encodes CSSSQAGTYNQAPL. The full CDR3 reads CSSSQAGTYNQAPLF.

Turning to this clone: Genes and germline come from the mouse. The CDR3 end is not reached by the read, which stops 1 residue before it; the germline J gene fills it in. The V and J genes are TRBV3 and TRBJ1-4; D gene ambiguous. V shed 2 bases and J shed 4 bases, with 11 bases lying between them. The CDR3 contains 15 residues. Germline CDR1 is SNHLY and CDR2 is FYNGKV (reference sequence). CDR3 sequence: CASSLTGSGNERLFF. CDR3 DNA, as far as it was read: TGTGCCAGCAGCTTAACGGGGAGCGGCAACGAAAGATTATTT.

Sample share makes this clone medium-sized. Gene names and germline refer to mouse. The read ends 1 residue before the CDR3 terminus; that terminus is restored from the germline J gene. This chain uses TRBV12-2 with TRBJ2-7; D is uncertain. The V end was cut by 2 bases, the J end by 0 bases, with 4 bases between. Germline V lookup: CDR1 SGHLS, CDR2 HYDKME. There are 12 residues in the CDR3. The CDR3 loop reads CASSPPSYEQYF. Incomplete CDR3 DNA: TGTGCCAGCTCTCCCCCCTCCTATGAACAGTAC.

Sample share makes this clone medium-sized. The gene names here belong to mouse. The chain's CDR3 is CAWSLGLGSSQNTLYF. The part of the CDR3 DNA that was read is TGTGCCTGGAGTCTGGGACTGGGGTCTAGTCAAAACACCTTGTAC. V is TRBV31 and J is TRBJ2-4; 10 bases match TRBD2. The CDR3 end falls 1 residue outside the read, so it is completed with the germline J gene. J was trimmed by 0 bases and V by 0 bases; bases with no gene match: 3. Germline V lookup: CDR1 GKSSPN, CDR2 SITVG. CDR3 length: 16 amino acids.

In this sample, this clone turned up a few times. All gene names here are mouse names. Read coverage stops 1 residue before the CDR3 terminus; the germline J gene supplies the remainder. J is TRBJ1-2 and V is TRBV26; TRBD1 aligns across 7 bases. V was pared by 3 bases and J by 6 bases, with 1 base of the junction left unmatched. Germline values: CDR1 KGHPV, CDR2 FQNQEV (reference sequence). This CDR3 contains 12 residues. The CDR3 loop is CASSLQGPDYTF. The part of the CDR3 DNA that was read is TGTGCCAGCAGTCTACAGGGGCCCGACTACACC.

Only one count was recorded for this clone. Mouse gene names apply. The CDR3 end lies 1 residue beyond the end of the read and is filled in from the germline J gene. The chain uses TRBV12-2 and TRBJ2-2; TRBD1 matches at 12 bases. Germline trimming cut 0 bases from V and 3 bases from J; bases unmatched to any gene: 1. The germline V gene has CDR1 SGHLS and CDR2 HYDKME. The CDR3 spans 16 residues. CDR3 amino acids: CASSLRDRGHTGQLYF. Partial CDR3 DNA: TGTGCCAGCTCTCTCCGGGACAGGGGGCACACCGGGCAGCTCTAC.

On this clone itself: Genes and germline come from the mouse. The CDR3 loop is CASSPKGGQNTLYF. The CDR3 bases that were read are TGTGCCAGCAGTCCCAAGGGGGGACAAAACACCTTGTAC. The V call is TRBV26, the J call TRBJ2-4, with D perhaps given as TRBD1 or TRBD2 (6 bases each). The CDR3 goes on 1 residue after the read ends, and that part is filled in from the germline J gene. The V and J ends lost 4 bases and 3 bases respectively, with 11 bases between them. The CDR3 has 14 amino acids. Germline V lookup: CDR1 KGHPV, CDR2 FQNQEV (reference sequence).

This clone rates as medium-sized. Gene names and germline refer to mouse. The DNA ends 1 residue before the CDR3 does, and the rest of the CDR3 is filled in from the germline J gene. The V call is TRBV16, the J call TRBJ2-7; D call uncertain. The CDR3 loop spans 12 amino acids. Trimming left V 1 base short and J 6 bases short, with 7 bases between. Germline V gives CDR1 SGHSA, CDR2 FRNQAP. The CDR3 loop is CASSLGNSEQYF. The part of the CDR3 DNA that was read is TGTGCAAGCAGCTTAGGGAACAGTGAACAGTAC.

With regard to this clone: Each gene name is a mouse one. The DNA ends 1 residue before the CDR3 does, and the rest of the CDR3 is filled in from the germline J gene. J is TRBJ2-4 and V is TRBV4, with TRBD2 matching over 13 bases. This CDR3 has 16 residues. Germline CDR1 and CDR2: LGHDT and YNNKQL (reference sequence). V shed 5 bases, J shed 0 bases, and the junction held 2 bases outside the gene matches. Here the CDR3 reads CASSRDWGGSQNTLYF. CDR3 DNA (partial): TGTGCCAGCAGCAGGGACTGGGGGGGTAGTCAAAACACCTTGTAC.